The sequence of this T cell receptor (beta chain) was determined in a study of blood T cell repertoires in COVID-19. The overall study: Sites in the United States, Italy and Spain provided acute and convalescent COVID-19 samples.

The table lists this clone with a few counts. The table came from immunoSEQ multiplex PCR; TCRdb's copy has only in-frame clones and leaves some out. The sample shows some 67,000 clones, around nine tenths of them seen only once. Source material: peripheral blood. The clonotype was recovered from a woman aged 55-69 years with acute or convalescent COVID-19.

This CDR3 is CASSLGGFGEKLFF. The CDR3 DNA follows: TGTGCCAGCAGCTTGGGAGGGTTTGGTGAAAAACTGTTTTTT. V and J are TRBV5-4 and TRBJ1-4; D unclear. V was cut by 0 bases and J by 7 bases, with 10 bases left in between. CDR1 SGHNT and CDR2 YYREEE come from the germline V gene (reference sequence). The CDR3 spans 14 residues. The variable domain in full, with the rest retrieved from reference TRBV5-4 and TRBJ1-4, is ETGVTQSPTHLIKTRGQQVTLRCSSQSGHNTVSWYQQALGQGPQFIFQYYREEENGRGNFPPRFSGLQFPNYSSELNVNALELDDSALYLCASSLGGFGEKLFFGSGTQLSVL.